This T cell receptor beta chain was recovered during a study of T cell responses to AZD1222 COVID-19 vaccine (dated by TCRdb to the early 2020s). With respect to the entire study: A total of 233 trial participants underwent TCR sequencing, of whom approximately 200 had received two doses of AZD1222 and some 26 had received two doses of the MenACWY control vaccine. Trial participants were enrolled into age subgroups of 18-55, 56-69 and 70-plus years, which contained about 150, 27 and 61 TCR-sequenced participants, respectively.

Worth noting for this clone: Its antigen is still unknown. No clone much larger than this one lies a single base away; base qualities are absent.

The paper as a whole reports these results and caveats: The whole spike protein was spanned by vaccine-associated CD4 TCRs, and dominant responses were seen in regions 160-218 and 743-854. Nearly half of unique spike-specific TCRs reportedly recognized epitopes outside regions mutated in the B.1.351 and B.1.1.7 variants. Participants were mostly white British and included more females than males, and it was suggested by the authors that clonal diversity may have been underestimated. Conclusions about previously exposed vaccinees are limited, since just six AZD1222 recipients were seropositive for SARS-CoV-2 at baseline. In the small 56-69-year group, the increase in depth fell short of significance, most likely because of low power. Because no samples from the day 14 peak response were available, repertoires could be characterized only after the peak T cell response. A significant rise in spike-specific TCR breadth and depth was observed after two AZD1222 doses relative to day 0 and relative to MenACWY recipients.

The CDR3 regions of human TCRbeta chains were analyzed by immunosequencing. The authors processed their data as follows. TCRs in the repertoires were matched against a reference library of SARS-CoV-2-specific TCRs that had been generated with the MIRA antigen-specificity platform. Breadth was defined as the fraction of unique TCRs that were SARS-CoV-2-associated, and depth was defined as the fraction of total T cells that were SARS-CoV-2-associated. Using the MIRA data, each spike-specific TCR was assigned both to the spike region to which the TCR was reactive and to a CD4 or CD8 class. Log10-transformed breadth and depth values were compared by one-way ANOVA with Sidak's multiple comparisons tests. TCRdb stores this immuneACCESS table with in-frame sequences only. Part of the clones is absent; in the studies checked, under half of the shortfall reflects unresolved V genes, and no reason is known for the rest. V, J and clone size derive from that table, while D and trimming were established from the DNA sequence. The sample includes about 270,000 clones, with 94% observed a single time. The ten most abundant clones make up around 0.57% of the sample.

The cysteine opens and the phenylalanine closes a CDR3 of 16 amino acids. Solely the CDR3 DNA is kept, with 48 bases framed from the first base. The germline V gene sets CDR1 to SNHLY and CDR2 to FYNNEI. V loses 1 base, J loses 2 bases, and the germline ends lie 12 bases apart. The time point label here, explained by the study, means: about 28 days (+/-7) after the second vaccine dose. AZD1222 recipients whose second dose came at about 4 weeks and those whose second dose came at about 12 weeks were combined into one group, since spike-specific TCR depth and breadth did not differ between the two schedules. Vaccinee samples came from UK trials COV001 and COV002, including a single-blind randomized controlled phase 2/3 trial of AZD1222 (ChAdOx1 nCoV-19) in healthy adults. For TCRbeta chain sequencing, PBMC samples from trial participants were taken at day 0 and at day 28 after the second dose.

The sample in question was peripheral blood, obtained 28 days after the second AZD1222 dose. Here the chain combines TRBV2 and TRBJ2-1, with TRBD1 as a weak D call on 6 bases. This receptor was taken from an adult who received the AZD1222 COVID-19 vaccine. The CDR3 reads CASSEVRQVPYNEQFF. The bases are TGTGCCAGCAGTGAAGTTCGACAGGTCCCCTACAATGAGCAGTTCTTC.